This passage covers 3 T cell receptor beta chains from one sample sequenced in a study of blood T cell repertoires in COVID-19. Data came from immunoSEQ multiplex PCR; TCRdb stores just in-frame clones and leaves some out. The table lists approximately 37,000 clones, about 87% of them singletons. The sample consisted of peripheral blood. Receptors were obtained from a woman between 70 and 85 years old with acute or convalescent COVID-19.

CDR3 in amino acids: CASSPLSSAQYF. In nucleotides, the CDR3 is TGTGCCAGCAGTCCCCTTAGTTCTGCGCAGTATTTT. This sequence joins TRBV6-2 or TRBV6-3 and TRBJ2-3; no clear D gene. There are 12 residues in the CDR3. Germline V gene data show CDR1 as MNHEY and CDR2 as SVGEGT. V was shortened by 5 bases and J by 10 bases, with 13 bases between the two germline ends.

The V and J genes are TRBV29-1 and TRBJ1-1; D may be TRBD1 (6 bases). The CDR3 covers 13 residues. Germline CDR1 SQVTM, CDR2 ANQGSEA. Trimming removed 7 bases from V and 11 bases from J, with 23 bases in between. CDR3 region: CSGTPGQGYGAFF. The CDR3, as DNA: TGCAGCGGTACGCCGGGACAAGGATACGGGGCTTTCTTT.

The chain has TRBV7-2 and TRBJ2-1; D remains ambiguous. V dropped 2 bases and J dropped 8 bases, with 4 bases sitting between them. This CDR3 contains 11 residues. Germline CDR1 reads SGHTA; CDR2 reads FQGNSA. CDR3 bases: TGTGCCAGCAGCTTAACATATGAGCAGTTCTTC. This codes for CASSLTYEQFF.